The clone carrying this TCR beta chain has ten or more counts. The target antigen is unknown. This sample was taken from a study of T cells after yellow fever vaccination. Study-level background: Preparation used SMART-Seq v4 Ultra Low Input for the low-cell-number fractions. The study, taken as a whole, reports: The secondary response peaked faster, at day 5 versus 15, but was weaker. Post-booster repertoires contained most primary-vaccination clones again (roughly 96% CD4, roughly 91% CD8).

The CDR3 sequence is 14 residues long. Germline CDR1 MNHEY, CDR2 SVGAGI. Trimming stripped 6 bases from V and 5 bases from J, with 16 bases between. UMIs and a universal primer site were added when TCR cDNA was made by 5'RACE template switching. A single record per CDR3 protein comes from TCRdb applying MiXCR to the 5' RACE reads. The table records 250,000 to 300,000 distinct CDR3 sequences, about 5.2% of them present only once. The sequencing used CD4+ T cells sorted from PBMCs, collected on the day of the yellow fever booster vaccination. The origin of this receptor is a man younger than 35 who received the YFV17D yellow fever vaccine. The rearrangement joins TRBV6-5 to TRBJ1-1; possibly TRBD1 for D (5 bases). The CDR3 sequence is CASSLGGGRTEAFF. As DNA, the CDR3 is TGTGCCAGCAGCCTAGGCGGGGGGAGGACTGAAGCTTTCTTT.